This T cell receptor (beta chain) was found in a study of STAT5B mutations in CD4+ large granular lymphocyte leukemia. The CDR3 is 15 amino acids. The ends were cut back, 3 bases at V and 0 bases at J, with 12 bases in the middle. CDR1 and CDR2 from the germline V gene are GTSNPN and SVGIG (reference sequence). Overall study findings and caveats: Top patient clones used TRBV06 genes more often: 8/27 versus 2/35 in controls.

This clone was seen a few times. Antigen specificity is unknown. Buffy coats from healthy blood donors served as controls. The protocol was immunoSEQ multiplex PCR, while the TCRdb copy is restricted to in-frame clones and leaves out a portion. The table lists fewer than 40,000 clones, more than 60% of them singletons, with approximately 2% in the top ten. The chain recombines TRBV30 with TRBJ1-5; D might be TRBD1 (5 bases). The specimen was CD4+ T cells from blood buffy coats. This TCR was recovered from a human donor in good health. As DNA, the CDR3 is TGTGCCTGGAGCACAGGAGCCTATAGCAATCAGCCCCAGCATTTT. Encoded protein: CAWSTGAYSNQPQHF.